Following are 4 T cell receptor beta chains from one sample sequenced in a study of T cell clonotyping in hematopoietic cell transplantation. Specified time point: recipient sample about 28 days before transplant, after cytoreduction. Repertoires were generated with immunoSEQ multiplex PCR, while TCRdb's copy carries only in-frame clones and drops some. The table shows roughly 46,000 clones, with approximately 78% occurring only once. This specimen was peripheral blood mononuclear cells, taken before stem cell transplant. The receptor set was obtained from a man in his sixties with myelodysplastic syndrome. Some clones in this sample may be carry-over from other donors' samples.

The J gene is TRBJ2-5, the V gene TRBV19; 7 bases line up with TRBD1. Germline V CDR1 and CDR2: LNHDA, SQIVND (reference sequence). The V and J ends lost 7 bases and 2 bases, in that order; junction bases with no gene match: 7. The CDR3 runs to 14 residues. The CDR3 is CASTPPGQQETQYF. The CDR3 coding sequence is TGTGCCAGTACCCCCCCGGGACAGCAAGAGACCCAGTACTTC.

This clone was detected once. V is TRBV19 and J is TRBJ1-5; 12 bases match TRBD1. Trimming at V came to 10 bases and at J to 7 bases, leaving 11 bases not matched to a gene. The CDR3 is 15 amino acids. CDR1 LNHDA and CDR2 SQIVND come from the germline V gene (reference sequence). The CDR3 DNA reads as TGTGCCACTTACCCGGGACAGGGGGCTGGACAGCCCCAGCATTTT. Amino acids: CATYPGQGAGQPQHF.

The genes are TRBV7-2 and TRBJ1-4; D gene unclear. The CDR3 sequence is 15 residues long. Germline CDR1 and CDR2: SGHTA and FQGNSA. V shed 5 bases and J shed 1 base, with 11 bases lying between them. Here the CDR3 reads CASSARMGTNEKLFF. The CDR3 DNA is TGTGCCAGCAGCGCACGAATGGGAACTAATGAAAAACTGTTTTTT. The full variable domain, completed using reference TRBV7-2 and TRBJ1-4, is GAGVSQSPSNKVTEKGKDVELRCDPISGHTALYWYRQSLGQGLEFLIYFQGNSAPDKSGLPSDRFSAERTGGSVSTLTIQRTQQEDSAVYLCASSARMGTNEKLFFGSGTQLSVL.

V gene TRBV6-5 combines with J gene TRBJ2-7; D ambiguous. The CDR3 length is 14 residues. Trimming pared 2 bases from V and 2 bases from J, leaving 10 bases between. Germline lookup yields CDR1 MNHEY and CDR2 SVGAGI. The CDR3 DNA reads TGTGCCAGCAGTTACACGGGTCCCACCTACGAGCAGTACTTC. Translating it yields CASSYTGPTYEQYF.